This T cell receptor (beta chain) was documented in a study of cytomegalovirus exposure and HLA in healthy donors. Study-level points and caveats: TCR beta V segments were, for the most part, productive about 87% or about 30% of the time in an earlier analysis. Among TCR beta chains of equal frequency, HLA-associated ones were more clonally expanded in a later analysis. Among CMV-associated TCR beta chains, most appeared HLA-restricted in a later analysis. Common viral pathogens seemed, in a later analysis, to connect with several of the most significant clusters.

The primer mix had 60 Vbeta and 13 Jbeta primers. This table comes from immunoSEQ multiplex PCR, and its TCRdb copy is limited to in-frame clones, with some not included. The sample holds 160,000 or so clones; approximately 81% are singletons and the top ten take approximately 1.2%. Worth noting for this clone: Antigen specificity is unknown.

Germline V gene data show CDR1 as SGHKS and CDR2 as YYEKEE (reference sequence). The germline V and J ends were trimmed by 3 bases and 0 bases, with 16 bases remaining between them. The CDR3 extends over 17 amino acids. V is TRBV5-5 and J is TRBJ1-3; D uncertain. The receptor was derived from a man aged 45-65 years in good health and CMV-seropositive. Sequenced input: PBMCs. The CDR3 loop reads CASSSFLYYASGNTIYF. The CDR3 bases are TGTGCCAGCAGCTCCTTCCTATACTACGCCTCTGGAAACACCATATATTTT.